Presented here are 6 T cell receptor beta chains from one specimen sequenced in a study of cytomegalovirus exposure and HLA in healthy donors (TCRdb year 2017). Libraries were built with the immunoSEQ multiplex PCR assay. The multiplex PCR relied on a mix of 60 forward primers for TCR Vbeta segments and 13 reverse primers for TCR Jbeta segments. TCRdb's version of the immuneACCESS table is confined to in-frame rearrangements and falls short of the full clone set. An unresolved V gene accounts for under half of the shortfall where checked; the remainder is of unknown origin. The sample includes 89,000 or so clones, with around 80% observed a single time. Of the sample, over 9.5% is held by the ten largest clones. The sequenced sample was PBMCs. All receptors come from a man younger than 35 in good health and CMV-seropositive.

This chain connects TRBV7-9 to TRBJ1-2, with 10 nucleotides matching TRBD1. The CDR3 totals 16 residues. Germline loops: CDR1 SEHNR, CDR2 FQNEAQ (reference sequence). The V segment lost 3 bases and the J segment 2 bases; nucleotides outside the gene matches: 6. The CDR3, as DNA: TGTGCCAGCAGCTTGCTCGACAGGGGGCAAAACTATGGCTACACCTTC. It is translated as CASSLLDRGQNYGYTF.

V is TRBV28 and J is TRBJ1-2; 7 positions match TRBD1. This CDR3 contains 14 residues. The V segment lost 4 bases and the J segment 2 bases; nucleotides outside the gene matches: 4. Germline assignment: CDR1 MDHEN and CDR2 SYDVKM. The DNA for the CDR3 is TGTGCCAGCAGTTCCCCGGGACAGAACTATGGCTACACCTTC. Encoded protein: CASSSPGQNYGYTF.

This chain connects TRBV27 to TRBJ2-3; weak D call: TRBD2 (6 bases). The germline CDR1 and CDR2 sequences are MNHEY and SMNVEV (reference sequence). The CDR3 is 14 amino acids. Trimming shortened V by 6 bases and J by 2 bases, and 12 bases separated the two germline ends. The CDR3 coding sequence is TGTGCCAGCAGGCGGGACGCTAACACAGATACGCAGTATTTT. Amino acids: CASRRDANTDTQYF.

CDR3 coding DNA: TGTGCCAGCAGCTTCCTCGGGCGAACTAGCGGGGGGGCCGGATTCGAGCAGTACTTC. Its translation is CASSFLGRTSGGAGFEQYF. The V gene is TRBV7-2, the J gene TRBJ2-7; 13 bases match TRBD2. Germline V gene sequence: CDR1 SGHTA, CDR2 FQGNSA. The junction had 17 bases not matched to a gene; V was cut back by 3 bases and J by 6 bases. The CDR3 is 19 residues long.

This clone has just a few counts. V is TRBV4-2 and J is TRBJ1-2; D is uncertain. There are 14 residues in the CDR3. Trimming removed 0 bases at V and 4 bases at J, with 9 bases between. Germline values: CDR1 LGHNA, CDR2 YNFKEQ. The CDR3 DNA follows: TGTGCCAGCAGCCAAGATCGGGGAGGCTATGGCTACACCTTC. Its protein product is CASSQDRGGYGYTF.

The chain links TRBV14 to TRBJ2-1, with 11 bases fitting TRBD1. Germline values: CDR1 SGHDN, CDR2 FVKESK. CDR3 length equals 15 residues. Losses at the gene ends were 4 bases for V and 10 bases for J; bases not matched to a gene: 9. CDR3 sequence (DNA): TGTGCCAGCAGCCTACCGGGACAGGGGGGAAGGGAGCAGTTCTTC. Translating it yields CASSLPGQGGREQFF.